The 8 T cell receptor beta chains below come from one sample, sequenced in a study of human T cells and chemical hapten exposure. Time point indicated: pre-sensitization, week 0. As to treatment: therapeutic diphenylcyclopropenone sensitization with weekly scalp DPC. TCRdb independently ran MiXCR on the RACE reads; one entry per CDR3 protein. This table has about 380,000 distinct CDR3 sequences, less than 6.5% appearing once. This material consisted of whole blood, taken in connection with sensitization to the hapten diphenylcyclopropenone (DPC). These receptors came from a woman between 50 and 59 years old with alopecia areata. Some clones in this sample may be carry-over from other donors' samples.

This clonotype has more than one count but fewer than ten. CDR3 bases: TGTGCCAGCAGTGAAGACCTGGGACAGGGACCGGGGCAAGAGACCCAGTACTTC. Translation gives CASSEDLGQGPGQETQYF. The V and J genes are TRBV2 and TRBJ2-5; 9 bases map to TRBD1. The CDR3 contains 18 residues. Germline CDR1 is SNHLY and CDR2 is FYNNEI. V trimming: 1 base; J trimming: 2 bases; junction bases outside the gene matches: 11.

The V and J genes are TRBV6-1 and TRBJ1-1; possibly TRBD1 for D (5 bases). The CDR3 is 15 residues long. From germline, CDR1 is MNHNS and CDR2 SASEGT. With 6 bases removed from V and 0 bases from J, the gap between germline ends came to 14 bases. Written as DNA, the CDR3 is TGTGCCAGCAGAGATAACTCAGGGCTGAACACTGAAGCTTTCTTT. This translates into CASRDNSGLNTEAFF.

The chain is built from TRBV27 and TRBJ2-7; TRBD1 aligns across 8 bases. Germline trimming cut 7 bases from V and 6 bases from J; bases unmatched to any gene: 17. The CDR3 runs to 16 residues. Germline values: CDR1 MNHEY, CDR2 SMNVEV (reference sequence). The CDR3 nucleotides are TGTGCCAGCACCACGTCCGGAATGACAGGGGTTGGCGAGCAGTACTTC. Protein: CASTTSGMTGVGEQYF.

This chain links TRBV20-1 with TRBJ2-3; D tentatively reads TRBD1 or TRBD2 (6 bases each). Germline V CDR1 and CDR2: DFQATT, SNEGSKA (reference sequence). CDR3 length equals 17 residues. Trimming removed 2 bases at V and 0 bases at J, with 18 bases between. The chain's CDR3 is CSARTASKGGSTDTQYF. CDR3 DNA: TGCAGTGCTAGAACGGCTTCAAAGGGGGGTAGCACAGATACGCAGTATTTT.

Many counts were recorded for this clonotype. The chain combines TRBV30 with TRBJ2-7, with D unclear. Trimming took 0 bases from V and 2 from J, leaving 11 bases between them. Per germline, CDR1 GTSNPN and CDR2 SVGIG (reference sequence). This CDR3 is built from 14 residues. The CDR3 region is CAWSVGFGAYEQYF. In DNA, the CDR3 is TGTGCCTGGAGTGTAGGCTTTGGGGCCTACGAGCAGTACTTC.

J is TRBJ2-6 and V is TRBV28; D uncertain. The CDR3 extends over 14 amino acids. Germline V gives CDR1 MDHEN, CDR2 SYDVKM. The ends were cut back, 4 bases at V and 1 base at J, with 5 bases in the middle. The CDR3: CASSWPSGANVLTF. CDR3 coding DNA: TGTGCCAGCAGTTGGCCGTCTGGGGCCAACGTCCTGACTTTC.

The CDR3: CASSYSSGDTQYF. The CDR3 DNA reads as TGTGCCAGCAGTTACTCCTCCGGCGATACGCAGTATTTT. The genes are TRBV6-5 and TRBJ2-3; D uncertain. CDR3 length: 13 amino acids. V lost 0 bases to trimming and J lost 6 bases, with 7 bases between them. Germline assignment: CDR1 MNHEY and CDR2 SVGAGI.

J is TRBJ1-6 and V is TRBV13, with D unclear. The CDR3 totals 15 residues. Germline V lookup: CDR1 PRHDT, CDR2 FYEKMQ (reference sequence). Trimming removed 2 bases at V and 10 bases at J, with 15 bases between. CDR3 coding DNA: TGTGCCAGCAGCTTACTTCAGCCGTCAGGATCACCCCTCCACTTT. This encodes CASSLLQPSGSPLHF.